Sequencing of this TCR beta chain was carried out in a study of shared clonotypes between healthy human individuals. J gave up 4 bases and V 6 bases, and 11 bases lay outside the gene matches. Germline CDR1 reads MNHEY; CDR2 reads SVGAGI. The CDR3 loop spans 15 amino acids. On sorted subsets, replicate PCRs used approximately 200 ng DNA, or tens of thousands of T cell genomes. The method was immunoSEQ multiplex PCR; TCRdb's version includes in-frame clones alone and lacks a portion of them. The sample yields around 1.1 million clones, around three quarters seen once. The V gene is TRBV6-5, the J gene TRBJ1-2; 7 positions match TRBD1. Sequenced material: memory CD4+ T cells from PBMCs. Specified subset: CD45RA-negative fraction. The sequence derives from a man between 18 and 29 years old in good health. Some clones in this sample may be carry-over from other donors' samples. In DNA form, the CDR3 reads TGTGCCAGCAGATCTGACCGACAGGGAGCCTATGGCTACACCTTC. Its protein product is CASRSDRQGAYGYTF.